The 29 T cell receptor beta chains in this list originate from one sample, sequenced in a study of T cells expressing NK-cell markers. TCRdb reanalyzed the 5' RACE reads and collapses them to one entry per CDR3 protein, without DNA. The repertoire table contains 400,000 to 450,000 distinct CDR3 sequences. Material: blood T cells: a sorted CD56 or NKG2C T cell subset, CD4+ or CD8+ T cells, or bulk PBMC T cells (not recorded which). These receptors were obtained from a woman aged 18 to 75 in good health.

This chain connects TRBV20-1 to TRBJ2-1; TCRdb proposes TRBD2, but this gene call is untestable without DNA. The CDR3 runs to 14 residues. The V gene's germline CDR1 is DFQATT and CDR2 SNEGSKA (reference sequence). CDR3 sequence reads: CSVPGGLAYNEQFF.

The gene calls are TRBV7-6 and TRBJ2-1. CDR3 length: 12 residues. The germline V gene encodes CDR1 SGHVS and CDR2 FNYEAQ. The CDR3 loop reads CASSLVSSEQFF.

The rearrangement links TRBV5-4 to TRBJ1-2; without DNA, the TCRdb call of TRBD1 cannot be checked. Germline V gene sequence: CDR1 SGHNT, CDR2 YYREEE (reference sequence). The CDR3 is 12 amino acids. CDR3 in amino acids: CASSPGRGGYTF.

This chain joins TRBV4-3 and TRBJ2-6; there is no DNA to check the TCRdb D call of TRBD1. Germline CDR1 reads LGHNA; CDR2 reads YSLEER. The CDR3 length is 17 residues. The CDR3 sequence: CASSRGTASSGANVLTF.

This CDR3 is CSARDYSGLAGTDTQYF. This chain links TRBV20-1 with TRBJ2-3; TCRdb returns TRBD2, unconfirmable since there is no DNA. The length of the CDR3 is 17 residues. Germline V CDR1 and CDR2: DFQATT, SNEGSKA (reference sequence).

The chain uses TRBV5-1 and TRBJ2-2; the TCRdb call, TRBD2, lacks DNA for checking. Germline V CDR1 and CDR2: SGHRS, YFSETQ. This CDR3 is 17 amino acids long. The CDR3: CASSLNSAGMKAGELFF.

The rearrangement uses TRBV19 and TRBJ2-2; TCRdb designates TRBD1, a call that cannot be tested without DNA. CDR1 and CDR2 from the germline V gene are LNHDA and SQIVND (reference sequence). CDR3 length: 17 residues. The CDR3: CATQHSTGAINTGELFF.

The V gene is TRBV20-1, the J gene TRBJ1-2; TCRdb proposes TRBD1, but this gene call is untestable without DNA. This CDR3 contains 14 residues. Germline lookup yields CDR1 DFQATT and CDR2 SNEGSKA (reference sequence). The chain's CDR3 is CSARENPGIYGYTF.

This sequence joins TRBV27 and TRBJ2-1. CDR3 length: 15 amino acids. Looked up from germline, CDR1 is MNHEY and CDR2 is SMNVEV (reference sequence). CDR3 region: CASTRVPSSYNEQFF.

The chain recombines TRBV4-3 with TRBJ1-1; TCRdb's assignment of TRBD1 cannot be checked, as there is no DNA. This CDR3 comprises 18 residues. The V gene's germline CDR1 is LGHNA and CDR2 YSLEER. The chain's CDR3 is CASSQEGATGVEYSEAFF.

The V and J genes are TRBV5-1 and TRBJ2-2. Germline CDR1 SGHRS, CDR2 YFSETQ. This CDR3 has 13 amino acids. The CDR3 sequence is CASSWDNTGELFF.

The chain uses TRBV4-2 and TRBJ2-7; checking the TCRdb D call of TRBD1 is not possible without DNA. This CDR3 region has 16 residues. Germline V CDR1 and CDR2: LGHNA, YNFKEQ. CDR3 amino acids: CASSQLKGEGPHEQYF.

The CDR3 is CSALAGTSVRNEQFF. The chain recombines TRBV20-1 with TRBJ2-1; TCRdb indicates TRBD2, and absent DNA this call remains unverified. The CDR3 has 15 amino acids. The germline gives CDR1 DFQATT, CDR2 SNEGSKA (reference sequence).

V and J are TRBV7-3 and TRBJ2-5. Germline V gene data show CDR1 as SGHTA and CDR2 as FQGTGA. The CDR3 covers 16 residues. The CDR3 spells CASSLFVTVSQETQYF.

The chain combines TRBV5-1 with TRBJ2-3; with no DNA, the TCRdb D assignment of TRBD1 cannot be verified. The CDR3 extends over 15 amino acids. In germline, CDR1 is SGHRS, CDR2 YFSETQ. CDR3 amino acids: CASSFTGPSTDTQYF.

J is TRBJ2-3 and V is TRBV19; absent DNA, TCRdb's TRBD1 call cannot be checked. Per germline, CDR1 LNHDA and CDR2 SQIVND (reference sequence). This CDR3 is 17 amino acids long. CDR3 sequence reads: CASNPQTGGQTPDTQYF.

The J gene is TRBJ2-1, the V gene TRBV7-3; the D call from TCRdb, TRBD1, cannot be confirmed without DNA. Germline loops: CDR1 SGHTA, CDR2 FQGTGA. CDR3 length: 15 amino acids. CDR3 sequence reads: CASSPGGQTYNEQFF.

The chain joins TRBV12-3 or TRBV12-4 to TRBJ1-6; TCRdb's D gene call, TRBD1, goes unchecked for lack of DNA. The CDR3 is 16 amino acids. Here the CDR3 reads CASSSIAAGQGSPLHF.

This chain joins TRBV6-2 or TRBV6-3 and TRBJ2-1; there is no DNA to check the TCRdb D call of TRBD1. This CDR3 has 12 amino acids. Germline V gene lookup returns CDR1 MNHEY and CDR2 SVGEGT. This CDR3 reads CASTNRGDEQFF.

The gene calls are TRBV3-1 and TRBJ2-3; TCRdb calls TRBD2, which cannot be checked without DNA. Germline loops: CDR1 LGHDT, CDR2 YNNKEL (reference sequence). This CDR3 has 15 amino acids. Here the CDR3 reads CASSGLALGTDTQYF.

CDR3 protein: CAWGTDSSYNEQFF. The gene calls are TRBV30 and TRBJ2-1. Germline values: CDR1 GTSNPN, CDR2 SVGIG (reference sequence). The CDR3 loop spans 14 amino acids.

V usage is TRBV12-3 or TRBV12-4 and J usage is TRBJ2-7; TCRdb gives TRBD1 as the D gene, but with no DNA this cannot be confirmed. The CDR3 contains 15 residues. The CDR3 protein is CASSIRGQGAGEQYF.

The rearrangement uses TRBV11-2 and TRBJ2-1; absent DNA, TCRdb's TRBD2 call cannot be checked. Germline V gene data show CDR1 as SGHAT and CDR2 as FQNNGV. The CDR3 extends over 17 amino acids. The CDR3 sequence is CASSPPRVAGGNNEQFF.

This chain joins TRBV7-2 and TRBJ2-4. Germline lookup yields CDR1 SGHTA and CDR2 FQGNSA. The CDR3 runs to 15 residues. CDR3 residues: CASSLEASGWYIQYF. Full variable domain (outside the CDR3, taken from reference TRBV7-2 and TRBJ2-4): GAGVSQSPSNKVTEKGKDVELRCDPISGHTALYWYRQSLGQGLEFLIYFQGNSAPDKSGLPSDRFSAERTGGSVSTLTIQRTQQEDSAVYLCASSLEASGWYIQYFGAGTRLSVL.

The chain links TRBV29-1 to TRBJ2-1; there is no DNA to check the TCRdb D call of TRBD2. Germline CDR1 reads SQVTM; CDR2 reads ANQGSEA. The CDR3 length is 16 residues. CDR3 protein: CSVAWGLAVNPRGQFF.

The V and J genes are TRBV9 and TRBJ2-3; TCRdb names TRBD1, which stays unverified in the absence of DNA. This CDR3 is 14 amino acids long. CDR1 is SGDLS, CDR2 YYNGEE, per germline. CDR3: CASNPPDGTDTQYF.

The V gene is TRBV13, the J gene TRBJ1-4; without DNA, the TCRdb call of TRBD1 cannot be checked. This CDR3 spans 17 amino acids. From germline, CDR1 is PRHDT and CDR2 FYEKMQ (reference sequence). The CDR3 here is CASSHSQGWATNEKLFF. Full variable domain (rest looked up from reference TRBV13 and TRBJ1-4): AAGVIQSPRHLIKEKRETATLKCYPIPRHDTVYWYQQGPGQDPQFLISFYEKMQSDKGSIPDRFSAQQFSDYHSELNMSSLELGDSALYFCASSHSQGWATNEKLFFGSGTQLSVL.

The V and J genes are TRBV29-1 and TRBJ2-7; without DNA, the TCRdb call of TRBD1 cannot be checked. The CDR3 totals 12 residues. Germline V gene lookup returns CDR1 SQVTM and CDR2 ANQGSEA. The CDR3: CSAEDGNYEQYF.

CDR3: CAWSTMQGTEAFF. V usage is TRBV30 and J usage is TRBJ1-1; lacking DNA, the TRBD1 call made by TCRdb goes unchecked. CDR1 is GTSNPN, CDR2 SVGIG, per germline (reference sequence). This CDR3 contains 13 residues.